Included here is one TCR beta chain sequence, with context. This entry is derived from a study of shared clonotypes between healthy human individuals. About the research overall: Researchers assigned three CD4 naive, three CD4 memory, two CD8 naive and one CD8 memory plate to each donor.

The authors' processing: ImmunoSEQ junction-only sequences lacked quality scores, so their filtering differed. This table comes from immunoSEQ multiplex PCR, and its TCRdb copy is limited to in-frame clones, with some not included. V, J and clone size were drawn from that table, and D and trimming were deduced from the DNA. The profile shows some 1.4 million clones, about 96% of them singletons. CDR1 is WNHNN and CDR2 is SYGVQD in the germline V gene (reference sequence). The CDR3 totals 15 residues. V shed 4 bases, J shed 6 bases, and the junction held 4 bases outside the gene matches. Sequenced: naive CD4+ T cells sorted from blood. The subset was: CD45RA+ positively selected. The chain recombines TRBV10-1 with TRBJ2-1; 12 positions agree with TRBD2. The receptor was derived from a man in his thirties or forties in good health. CDR3 coding DNA: TGCGCCAGCAGTGTTGCTAGCGGGAGGGGCAATGAGCAGTTCTTC. It translates to CASSVASGRGNEQFF.